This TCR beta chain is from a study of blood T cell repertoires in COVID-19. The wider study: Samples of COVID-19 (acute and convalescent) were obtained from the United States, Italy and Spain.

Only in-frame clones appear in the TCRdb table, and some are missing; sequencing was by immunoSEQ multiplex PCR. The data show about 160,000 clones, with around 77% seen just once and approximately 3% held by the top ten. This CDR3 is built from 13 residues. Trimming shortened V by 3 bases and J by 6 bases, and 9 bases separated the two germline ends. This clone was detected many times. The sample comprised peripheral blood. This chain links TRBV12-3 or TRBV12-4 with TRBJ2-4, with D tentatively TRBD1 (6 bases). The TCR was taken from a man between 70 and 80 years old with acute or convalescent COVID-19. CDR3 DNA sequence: TGTGCCAGCAGTTTCGGACAGCTAAACATTCAGTACTTC. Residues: CASSFGQLNIQYF.